This T cell receptor (beta chain) was retrieved from a study of blood T cells in healthy people across ages. A sample-barcoded 5' primer and a J-beta primer mix were used in a second PCR of about 7 to 12 cycles. The authors tagged each cDNA molecule using a template-switch adaptor with 12 random nucleotides. MiXCR, run by TCRdb on the 5' RACE reads, gives a single entry per CDR3 protein. In the table there are approximately 690,000 distinct CDR3 sequences, less than 45% of which are singletons. Germline CDR1 and CDR2: LGHDT and YNNKEL (reference sequence). V lost 8 bases, J lost 5 bases, and 19 bases lay in between. The CDR3 has 15 residues. Note on this clonotype: Its antigen is not identified.

Study results and caveats: CMV infection status of these donors was not known. Unsorted PBMCs ruled out conclusive naive versus antigen-experienced comparison. Per million T cells, TCR beta diversity dropped about linearly as age rose.

Sequenced: blood. The receptor was derived from a man aged 80 or over in good health. The chain carries TRBV3-1 and TRBJ2-1; possible D gene TRBD2, 6 bases. The CDR3 here is CASRSDGGFDNEQFF. DNA for the CDR3: TGTGCCAGCCGCTCAGACGGGGGATTCGACAATGAGCAGTTCTTC.